This T cell receptor (beta chain) was captured by sequencing in a study of identical twins. This clonotype was observed a few times. Through template switching, a universal primer site was introduced, and the cDNA contained unique molecular identifiers. TCRdb re-called the 5' RACE reads through MiXCR, storing one row per CDR3 protein. The sample shows approximately 620,000 distinct CDR3 sequences, less than 10% of them seen only once. These sequences were also reported in another study, on yellow fever vaccine responses in identical twins. From that second work: Twins showed a vaccine T cell response that reportedly seemed partly convergent, partly personalized.

The sample taken for sequencing was PBMCs. The clonotype comes from a young woman in good health.

The DNA of the CDR3 is TGTGCCAGCAGCCCCCCCCCTTTTGTCTACGAGCAGTACTTC. This sequence encodes CASSPPPFVYEQYF. The rearrangement uses TRBV7-6 and TRBJ2-7; D uncertain. V lost 5 bases and J 3 bases, leaving 14 bases between the germline ends. The CDR3 has 14 residues. Germline CDR1 is SGHVS and CDR2 is FNYEAQ.